Presented here are 32 T cell receptor beta chains from one specimen sequenced in a study of T cells in Graves' hyperthyroidism and ophthalmopathy (dated by TCRdb to the late 2010s). The receptor library was made with multiplex PCR. Sequencing relied on an Illumina HiSeq 2000. TCR beta CDR3 regions were amplified from RNA transcripts. A first-round RT-PCR of the TCR CDR3 used the HTBI primer set with the Qiagen OneStep RT-PCR kit. Using fastp trimming at Q25 and MiXCR clonotype assembly, TCRdb reanalyzed the public sequencing data and kept in-frame beta chains. One record per CDR3 amino acid sequence lists the most common genes and DNA. This sample lists roughly 660,000 distinct CDR3 sequences; around 16% were detected once. Jointly, the top ten make up less than 20% of the sample. Material: blood. These receptors came from a man aged 50-59 years with Graves' hyperthyroidism.

V is TRBV7-2 and J is TRBJ2-3, with D tentatively TRBD1 (6 bases). The germline CDR1 and CDR2 sequences are SGHTA and FQGNSA. This CDR3 is built from 14 residues. V lost 6 bases to trimming and J lost 3 bases, with 13 bases between them. DNA of the CDR3: TGTGCCAGCAGTTACAGGGTCGGGACAGATACGCAGTATTTT. Translated: CASSYRVGTDTQYF.

A few counts support this clonotype. The V call is TRBV4-1, the J call TRBJ2-3; TRBD2 matches 7 bases. CDR1 is MGHRA and CDR2 is YSYEKL in the germline V gene. The trim removed 1 base at V and 5 bases at J, leaving 6 bases unmatched. The CDR3 runs to 15 residues. The CDR3 region has the DNA TGCGCCAGCAGCCAAGTTCGACTAGCTCGAGATACGCAGTATTTT. Amino acids: CASSQVRLARDTQYF.

V gene TRBV25-1 combines with J gene TRBJ2-1, with 7 bases identical to TRBD2. The V segment lost 4 bases and the J segment 10 bases; nucleotides outside the gene matches: 13. CDR1 and CDR2 from the germline V gene are MGHDK and SYGVNS. CDR3 length: 15 amino acids. The CDR3 DNA sequence: TGTGCCAGCAGTGCCCAGCGGGGCAGAGGGTGGGAGCAGTTCTTC. Protein sequence: CASSAQRGRGWEQFF.

This chain links TRBV19 with TRBJ1-2; D not certain. The CDR3 loop spans 13 amino acids. CDR1 and CDR2 from the germline V gene are LNHDA and SQIVND (reference sequence). V was cut by 7 bases and J by 5 bases, with 14 bases left in between. CDR3 protein: CASITPGWYGYTF. The CDR3 DNA is TGTGCCAGTATAACCCCCGGTTGGTATGGCTACACCTTC. The whole variable domain, remainder taken from reference TRBV19 and TRBJ1-2, is DGGITQSPKYLFRKEGQNVTLSCEQNLNHDAMYWYRQDPGQGLRLIYYSQIVNDFQKGDIAEGYSVSREKKESFPLTVTSAQKNPTAFYLCASITPGWYGYTFGSGTRLTVV.

This clonotype occurred many times. The CDR3 sequence is CASSKIAGGADTQYF. Here the CDR3 DNA reads TGTGCCAGTAGCAAAATAGCGGGAGGCGCAGATACGCAGTATTTT. This rearrangement joins TRBV19 to TRBJ2-3; the match to TRBD2 covers 10 bases. The CDR3 covers 15 residues. The V gene end was trimmed by 6 bases and the J gene end by 4 bases; junction bases not matched to a gene: 7. The germline V gene encodes CDR1 LNHDA and CDR2 SQIVND (reference sequence).

This clonotype has a count of ten or more. V usage is TRBV19 and J usage is TRBJ2-1; the D gene is possibly TRBD2 (6 bases). Germline lookup yields CDR1 LNHDA and CDR2 SQIVND (reference sequence). V dropped 5 bases and J dropped 7 bases, with 15 bases sitting between them. The CDR3 length is 14 residues. The CDR3 sequence is CASSPHSEGNEQFF. The CDR3 nucleotides read TGTGCCAGTAGTCCCCACTCGGAGGGGAATGAGCAGTTCTTC.

V usage is TRBV3-1 and J usage is TRBJ2-1; 8 bases are shared with TRBD2. The V and J ends lost 6 bases and 5 bases, in that order; junction bases with no gene match: 12. This CDR3 contains 16 residues. The V gene's germline CDR1 is LGHDT and CDR2 YNNKEL (reference sequence). Here the CDR3 reads CASRPVTSGANNEQFF. The CDR3, as DNA: TGTGCCAGCAGACCTGTTACTAGCGGAGCGAACAATGAGCAGTTCTTC.

This clonotype was counted a few times. The J gene is TRBJ2-1, the V gene TRBV5-6, with TRBD2 identical over 12 bases. The germline V gene encodes CDR1 SGHDT and CDR2 YYEEEE. This CDR3 is 22 amino acids long. The V gene end was trimmed by 2 bases and the J gene end by 1 base; junction bases not matched to a gene: 19. This CDR3 reads CASSLRGLAGNGLALSYNEQFF. The CDR3 DNA is TGTGCCAGCAGCTTACGCGGACTAGCGGGAAACGGGTTAGCTCTATCCTACAATGAGCAGTTCTTC.

This clonotype was seen many times. The chain joins TRBV2 to TRBJ2-7, with 9 bases lining up with TRBD2. V gave up 9 bases and J gave up 0 bases; unmatched junction bases: 12. CDR1 SNHLY and CDR2 FYNNEI come from the germline V gene. The CDR3 is made up of 16 amino acids. CDR3 residues: CARKGASGKSSYEQYF. CDR3 sequence (DNA): TGTGCCAGGAAGGGGGCTAGCGGGAAGAGCTCCTACGAGCAGTACTTC.

This clonotype was seen many times. J is TRBJ1-2 and V is TRBV27; no firm D call. Germline CDR1 and CDR2: MNHEY and SMNVEV (reference sequence). Trimming pared 0 bases from V and 2 bases from J, leaving 7 bases between. The CDR3 totals 14 residues. DNA for the CDR3: TGTGCCAGCAGTTTATCAAGCCGAAACTATGGCTACACCTTC. This codes for CASSLSSRNYGYTF.

This clonotype was detected only a few times. This chain joins TRBV19 and TRBJ1-5; TRBD1 matches at 9 bases. V gave up 5 bases and J gave up 6 bases; unmatched junction bases: 8. CDR1 LNHDA and CDR2 SQIVND come from the germline V gene (reference sequence). This CDR3 is 15 amino acids long. The CDR3 bases are TGTGCCAGTAGTGAAACAGGGGGCACCGGTCAGCCCCAGCATTTT. It encodes CASSETGGTGQPQHF.

The rearrangement uses TRBV4-1 and TRBJ2-7; TRBD2 aligns across 12 bases. J lost 2 bases, V lost 6 bases, and 5 bases had no gene match. The germline V gene encodes CDR1 MGHRA and CDR2 YSYEKL. CDR3 size: 15 residues. CDR3 sequence reads: CASRRTSGTTYEQYF. CDR3 nucleotide sequence: TGCGCCAGCAGAAGGACTAGCGGGACCACCTACGAGCAGTACTTC.

The chain uses TRBV19 and TRBJ2-1, with D uncertain. Germline CDR1 reads LNHDA; CDR2 reads SQIVND (reference sequence). V gave up 4 bases and J gave up 5 bases, with 9 bases separating them. This CDR3 is built from 13 residues. The CDR3 sequence is CASSTVNNNEQFF. CDR3 nucleotide sequence: TGTGCCAGTAGTACCGTAAATAACAATGAGCAGTTCTTC.

A note on this clonotype: A much larger clone lies one base from this, so it may be a read error. The chain carries TRBV5-1 and TRBJ2-3; D gene ambiguous. Germline lookup yields CDR1 SGHRS and CDR2 YFSETQ. CDR3 length: 13 amino acids. The CDR3: CAGSLAVSDTQYF. CDR3 sequence (DNA): TGCGCCGGCAGCTTGGCCGTGAGTGATACGCAGTATTTT. The full variable domain, rest sourced from reference TRBV5-1 and TRBJ2-3, is KAGVTQTPRYLIKTRGQQVTLSCSPISGHRSVSWYQQTPGQGLQFLFEYFSETQRNKGNFPGRFSGRQFSNSRSEMNVSTLELGDSALYLCAGSLAVSDTQYFGPGTRLTVL.

The V call is TRBV30, the J call TRBJ2-2; D gene uncertain. Germline assignment: CDR1 GTSNPN and CDR2 SVGIG (reference sequence). V lost 1 base to trimming and J lost 5 bases, with 14 bases between them. The CDR3 spans 15 residues. CDR3 nucleotides: TGTGCCTGGAGTGGGGGTAGGGTTGATACCGGGGAGCTGTTTTTT. Translation: CAWSGGRVDTGELFF.

Only a few counts were recorded for this clonotype. This sequence joins TRBV28 and TRBJ2-1; 11 nucleotides agree with TRBD2. The germline V gene has CDR1 MDHEN and CDR2 SYDVKM. V trimming: 7 bases; J trimming: 4 bases; junction bases outside the gene matches: 15. CDR3 size: 18 residues. The CDR3 DNA sequence: TGTGCCAGCACGTCCAGACTAGCGGGATCCTCGATATACAATGAGCAGTTCTTC. This sequence encodes CASTSRLAGSSIYNEQFF.

This clonotype occurred many times. The chain couples TRBV11-3 to TRBJ2-1, with TRBD2 identical over 9 bases. V was pared by 0 bases and J by 9 bases, with 6 bases of the junction left unmatched. The CDR3 is made up of 15 amino acids. Germline CDR1 SGHNT, CDR2 YENEEA. CDR3 protein: CASSLDPRREGEQFF. The CDR3 nucleotides read TGTGCCAGCAGCTTAGATCCCCGGCGGGAGGGTGAGCAGTTCTTC.

The chain carries TRBV6-1 and TRBJ2-7; 9 bases align to TRBD2. Germline loops: CDR1 MNHNS, CDR2 SASEGT. The length of the CDR3 is 18 residues. Trimming took 9 bases from V and 0 from J; bases not matched to a gene: 18. For the CDR3, the DNA is TGTGCCAGTCAGTCCCCTACAAATCGACTAGCGGCCTCCTACGAGCAGTACTTC. Its translation is CASQSPTNRLAASYEQYF.

This clonotype was counted ten times or more. The chain joins TRBV6-6 to TRBJ2-7; D is possibly TRBD1 (6 bases). The CDR3 sequence is 15 residues long. V lost 2 bases and J 3 bases, leaving 14 bases between the germline ends. Germline CDR1 is MNHNY and CDR2 is SVGAGI (reference sequence). The CDR3 nucleotides read TGTGCCAGCAGTTACGGGCAGGGGCCCTACTACGAGCAGTACTTC. Translation gives CASSYGQGPYYEQYF.

In its sample, this clonotype was seen a few times. A much larger clonotype is one base distant, so this may be a read error. This chain links TRBV9 with TRBJ1-2; TRBD1 aligns across 10 bases. Germline values: CDR1 SGDLS, CDR2 YYNGEE. This CDR3 has 13 residues. Germline trimming cut 6 bases from V and 3 bases from J; bases unmatched to any gene: 2. The CDR3 DNA reads TGTGCCAGCAAAGGGACAGGGGACTATGGCTACACCTTC. This gives the protein CASKGTGDYGYTF.

At least ten counts were recorded for this clonotype. This rearrangement joins TRBV28 to TRBJ2-5; D perhaps matches TRBD1 (5 bases). Trimming stripped 5 bases from V and 4 bases from J, with 17 bases between. Germline V gives CDR1 MDHEN, CDR2 SYDVKM. This CDR3 comprises 15 residues. This CDR3 is CASSRHLRQGETQYF. DNA of the CDR3: TGTGCCAGCAGTCGTCATCTGAGGCAGGGAGAGACCCAGTACTTC.

This clonotype was counted a few times. The chain recombines TRBV28 with TRBJ2-7; 7 bases are shared with TRBD2. The CDR3 length is 17 residues. Trimming cost V 6 bases and J 5 bases; bases outside gene matches: 19. Germline CDR1 and CDR2: MDHEN and SYDVKM. CDR3 bases: TGTGCCAGCAGCCAATTCCCGGTGGCGGGGGACGGGAACGAGCAGTACTTC. It encodes CASSQFPVAGDGNEQYF.

This clonotype was seen many times. The chain joins TRBV7-2 to TRBJ2-5; maybe TRBD2 (6 bases). CDR3 size: 12 residues. CDR1 and CDR2 (germline): SGHTA, FQGNSA. V shed 2 bases and J shed 12 bases, with 13 bases lying between them. The CDR3 region is CASSLPGLPEYF. The CDR3 DNA is TGTGCCAGCAGCTTACCGGGACTCCCTGAGTACTTC.

The CDR3 region has the DNA TGTGCCAGCAGCTTAGGCGGCCTCCCGGAGACCCAGTACTTC. This encodes CASSLGGLPETQYF. The chain joins TRBV11-2 to TRBJ2-5; D remains unclear. The CDR3 length is 14 residues. Trimming took off 1 base at V and 5 bases at J, with 11 bases between the two ends. Germline lookup yields CDR1 SGHAT and CDR2 FQNNGV.

This clonotype was counted many times. The chain is built from TRBV2 and TRBJ1-1; D might be TRBD1 (6 bases). V gave up 0 bases and J gave up 2 bases, with 10 bases separating them. Germline loops: CDR1 SNHLY, CDR2 FYNNEI. This CDR3 is built from 15 residues. The CDR3 region has the DNA TGTGCCAGCAGTGAAGCGGAAGGGGGTAACACTGAAGCTTTCTTT. It codes for CASSEAEGGNTEAFF.

The chain employs TRBV11-2 and TRBJ1-5, with 7 bases fitting TRBD1. V dropped 5 bases and J dropped 3; count of bases not matched to a gene: 7. Germline CDR1 is SGHAT and CDR2 is FQNNGV. CDR3 length equals 15 residues. The CDR3 sequence: CASSPHGTDNQPQHF. The CDR3 DNA is TGTGCCAGCAGCCCCCACGGGACAGACAATCAGCCCCAGCATTTT.

The chain couples TRBV7-8 to TRBJ1-5; D unclear. The CDR3 sequence is 16 residues long. The V and J ends lost 1 base and 2 bases respectively, with 12 bases between them. Germline loops: CDR1 SGHVS, CDR2 FQNEAQ. The DNA for the CDR3 is TGTGCCAGCAGCTTAGTTGGAGAATGGGGCAATCAGCCCCAGCATTTT. Protein: CASSLVGEWGNQPQHF.

The CDR3 spells CASSQDQGLQETQYF. The CDR3, as DNA: TGCGCCAGCAGCCAAGATCAGGGGCTTCAGGAGACCCAGTACTTC. The chain recombines TRBV4-3 with TRBJ2-5, with a tentative D call TRBD1 (6 bases). Germline CDR1 and CDR2: LGHNA and YSLEER. V gave up 0 bases and J gave up 5 bases, with 13 bases separating them. The CDR3 sequence is 15 residues long.

This clonotype occurred many times. The chain carries TRBV28 and TRBJ1-5; TRBD1 matches at 9 bases. CDR1 and CDR2 from the germline V gene are MDHEN and SYDVKM. CDR3 length: 15 residues. The V gene end was trimmed by 10 bases and the J gene end by 4 bases; junction bases not matched to a gene: 11. The CDR3 loop is CAIVPGQGINQPQHF. The CDR3, as DNA: TGTGCCATCGTTCCGGGACAGGGAATTAATCAGCCCCAGCATTTT.

This clonotype was seen repeatedly, ten times or more. The chain recombines TRBV12-3 or TRBV12-4 with TRBJ2-1; 7 bases are shared with TRBD1. V dropped 5 bases and J dropped 1; count of bases not matched to a gene: 5. The CDR3 has 15 residues. CDR3: CASSPQGESYNEQFF. CDR3 nucleotides: TGTGCCAGCAGTCCGCAGGGGGAGTCCTACAATGAGCAGTTCTTC.

This clonotype showed up just a few times. The rearrangement links TRBV19 to TRBJ1-5; D not certain. Germline CDR1 and CDR2: LNHDA and SQIVND (reference sequence). The V and J ends lost 3 bases and 3 bases respectively, with 15 bases between them. The CDR3 extends over 16 amino acids. In DNA, the CDR3 is TGTGCCAGTAGTATCAACGTGGGATCGGTCAATCAGCCCCAGCATTTT. It translates to CASSINVGSVNQPQHF.

J is TRBJ1-1 and V is TRBV10-3, with TRBD1 as a possible D gene (6 bases). The V and J ends lost 0 bases and 4 bases respectively, with 12 bases between them. Germline V lookup: CDR1 ENHRY, CDR2 SYGVKD. The CDR3 spans 15 residues. The CDR3 here is CAISESGGRGTEAFF. In DNA form, the CDR3 reads TGTGCCATCAGTGAGTCGGGGGGGCGCGGCACTGAAGCTTTCTTT.